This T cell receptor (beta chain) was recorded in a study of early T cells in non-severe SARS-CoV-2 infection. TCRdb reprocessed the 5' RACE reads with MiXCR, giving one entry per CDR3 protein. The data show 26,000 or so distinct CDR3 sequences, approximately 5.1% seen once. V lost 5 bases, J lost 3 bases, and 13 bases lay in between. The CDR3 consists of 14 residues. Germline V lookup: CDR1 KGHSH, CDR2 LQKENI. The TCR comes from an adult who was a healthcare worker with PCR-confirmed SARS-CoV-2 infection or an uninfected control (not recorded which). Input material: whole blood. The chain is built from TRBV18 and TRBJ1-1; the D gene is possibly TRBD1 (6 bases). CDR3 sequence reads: CASSATGIDTEAFF. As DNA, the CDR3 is TGTGCCAGCTCAGCCACAGGGATCGACACTGAAGCTTTCTTT.